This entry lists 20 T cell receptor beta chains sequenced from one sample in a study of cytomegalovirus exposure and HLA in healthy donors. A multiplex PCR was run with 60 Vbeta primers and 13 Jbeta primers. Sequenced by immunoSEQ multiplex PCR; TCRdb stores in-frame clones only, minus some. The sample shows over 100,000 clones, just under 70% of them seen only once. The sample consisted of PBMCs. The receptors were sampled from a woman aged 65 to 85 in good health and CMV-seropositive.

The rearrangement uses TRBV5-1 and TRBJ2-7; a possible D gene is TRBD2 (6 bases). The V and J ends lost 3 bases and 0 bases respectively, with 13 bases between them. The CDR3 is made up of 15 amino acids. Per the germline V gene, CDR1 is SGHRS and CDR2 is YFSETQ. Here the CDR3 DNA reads TGCGCCAGCAGCTCCGTGGGGGGTCCCTCCTACGAGCAGTACTTC. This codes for CASSSVGGPSYEQYF.

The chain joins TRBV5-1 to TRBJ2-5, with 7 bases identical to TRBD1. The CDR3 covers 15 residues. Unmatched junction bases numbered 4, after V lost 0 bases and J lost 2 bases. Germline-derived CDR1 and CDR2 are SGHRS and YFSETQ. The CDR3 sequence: CASSLVPGGQETQYF. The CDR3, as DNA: TGCGCCAGCAGCTTGGTGCCAGGGGGACAAGAGACCCAGTACTTC.

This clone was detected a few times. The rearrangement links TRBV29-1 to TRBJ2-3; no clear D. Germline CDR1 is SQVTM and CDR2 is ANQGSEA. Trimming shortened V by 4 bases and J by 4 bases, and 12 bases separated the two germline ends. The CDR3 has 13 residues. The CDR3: CSVVQTRPDTQYF. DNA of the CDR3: TGCAGCGTTGTACAGACCAGGCCAGATACGCAGTATTTT.

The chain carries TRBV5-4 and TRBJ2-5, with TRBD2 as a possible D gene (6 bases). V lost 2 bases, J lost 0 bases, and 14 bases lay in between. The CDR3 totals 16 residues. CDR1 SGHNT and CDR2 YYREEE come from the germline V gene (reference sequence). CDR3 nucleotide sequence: TGTGCCAGCAGCTTAAAACTAGCCAGGTACCAAGAGACCCAGTACTTC. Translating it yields CASSLKLARYQETQYF.

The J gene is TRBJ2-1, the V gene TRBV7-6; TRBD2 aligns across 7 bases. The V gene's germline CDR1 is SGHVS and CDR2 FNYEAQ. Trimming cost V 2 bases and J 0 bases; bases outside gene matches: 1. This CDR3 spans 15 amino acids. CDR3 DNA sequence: TGTGCCAGCAGCTTAAGCGGGACCTCCTACAATGAGCAGTTCTTC. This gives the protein CASSLSGTSYNEQFF.

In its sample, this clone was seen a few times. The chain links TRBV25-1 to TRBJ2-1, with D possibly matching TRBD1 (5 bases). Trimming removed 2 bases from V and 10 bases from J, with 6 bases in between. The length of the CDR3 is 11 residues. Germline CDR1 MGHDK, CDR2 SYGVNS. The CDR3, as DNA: TGTGCCAGCAGTGAACAGGGAGAGCAGTTCTTC. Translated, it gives CASSEQGEQFF.

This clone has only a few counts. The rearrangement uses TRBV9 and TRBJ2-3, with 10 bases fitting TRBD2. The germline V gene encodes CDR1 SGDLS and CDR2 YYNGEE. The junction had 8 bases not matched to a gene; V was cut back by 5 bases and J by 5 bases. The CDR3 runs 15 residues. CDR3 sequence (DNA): TGTGCCAGCAGGGGTCAGCGGGGGGGCGGAGATACGCAGTATTTT. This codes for CASRGQRGGGDTQYF. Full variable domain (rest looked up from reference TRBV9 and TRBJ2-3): DSGVTQTPKHLITATGQRVTLRCSPRSGDLSVYWYQQSLDQGLQFLIQYYNGEERAKGNILERFSAQQFPDLHSELNLSSLELGDSALYFCASRGQRGGGDTQYFGPGTRLTVL.

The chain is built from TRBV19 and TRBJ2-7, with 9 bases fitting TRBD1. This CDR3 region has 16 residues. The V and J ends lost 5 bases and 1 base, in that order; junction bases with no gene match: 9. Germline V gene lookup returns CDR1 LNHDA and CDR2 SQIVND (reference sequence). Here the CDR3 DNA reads TGTGCCAGTAGTCTCCGGACAGGGGAGTTGTCCTACGAGCAGTACTTC. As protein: CASSLRTGELSYEQYF.

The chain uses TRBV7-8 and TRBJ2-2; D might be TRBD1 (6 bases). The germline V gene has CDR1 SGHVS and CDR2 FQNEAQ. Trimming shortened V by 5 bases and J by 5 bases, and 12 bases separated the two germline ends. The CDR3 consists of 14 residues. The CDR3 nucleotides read TGTGCCAGCAGCGTTAACAGGGAAACCGGGGAGCTGTTTTTT. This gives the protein CASSVNRETGELFF.

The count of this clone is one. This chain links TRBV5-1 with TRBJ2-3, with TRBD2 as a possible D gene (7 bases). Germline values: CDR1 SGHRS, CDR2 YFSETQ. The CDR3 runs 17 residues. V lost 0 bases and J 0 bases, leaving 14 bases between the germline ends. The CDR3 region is CASSLAGGRPSTDTQYF. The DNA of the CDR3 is TGCGCCAGCAGCTTGGCCGGGGGGCGACCTAGCACAGATACGCAGTATTTT.

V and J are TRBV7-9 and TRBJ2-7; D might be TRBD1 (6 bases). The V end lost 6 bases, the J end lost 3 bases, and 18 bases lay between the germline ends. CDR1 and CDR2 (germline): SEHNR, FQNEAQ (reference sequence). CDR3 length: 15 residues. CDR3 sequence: CASRDGTWDHYEQYF. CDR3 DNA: TGTGCCAGCAGAGATGGGACATGGGATCACTACGAGCAGTACTTC.

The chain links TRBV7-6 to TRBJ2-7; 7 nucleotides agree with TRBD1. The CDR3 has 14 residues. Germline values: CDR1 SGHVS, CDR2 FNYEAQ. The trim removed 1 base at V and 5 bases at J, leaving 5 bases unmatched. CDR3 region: CASSLDRGVDEQYF. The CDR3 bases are TGTGCCAGCAGCTTAGACAGGGGAGTGGACGAGCAGTACTTC.

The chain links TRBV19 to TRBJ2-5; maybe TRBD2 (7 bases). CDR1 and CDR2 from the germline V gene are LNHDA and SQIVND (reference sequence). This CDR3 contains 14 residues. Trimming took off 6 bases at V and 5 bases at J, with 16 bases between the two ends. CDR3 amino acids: CASRNAGGLETQYF. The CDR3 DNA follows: TGTGCCAGTAGAAATGCCGGGGGGCTGGAGACCCAGTACTTC.

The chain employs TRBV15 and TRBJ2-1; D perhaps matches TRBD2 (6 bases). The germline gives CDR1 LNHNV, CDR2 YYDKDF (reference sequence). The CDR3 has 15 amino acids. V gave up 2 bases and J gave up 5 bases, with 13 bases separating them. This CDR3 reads CATSRLGLSHNEQFF. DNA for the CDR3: TGTGCCACCAGCAGACTCGGACTATCCCACAATGAGCAGTTCTTC.

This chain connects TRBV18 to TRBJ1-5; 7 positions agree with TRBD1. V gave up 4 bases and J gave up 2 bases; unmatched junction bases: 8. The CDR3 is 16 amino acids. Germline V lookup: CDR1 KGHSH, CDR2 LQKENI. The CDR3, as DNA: TGTGCCAGCTCACTCGGACAGGAAAGGGGCAATCAGCCCCAGCATTTT. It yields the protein CASSLGQERGNQPQHF.

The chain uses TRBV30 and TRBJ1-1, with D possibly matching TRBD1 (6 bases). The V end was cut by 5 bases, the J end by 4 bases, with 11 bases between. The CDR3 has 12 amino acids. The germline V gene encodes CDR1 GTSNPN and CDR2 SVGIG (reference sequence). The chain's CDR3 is CAWRPRGTEAFF. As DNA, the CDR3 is TGTGCCTGGCGACCCAGGGGCACTGAAGCTTTCTTT.

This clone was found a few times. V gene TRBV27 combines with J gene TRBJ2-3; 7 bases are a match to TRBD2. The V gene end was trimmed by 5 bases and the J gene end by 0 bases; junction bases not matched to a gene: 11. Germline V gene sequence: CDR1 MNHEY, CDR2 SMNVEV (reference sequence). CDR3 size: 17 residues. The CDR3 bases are TGTGCCAGCAGTGCGAGACTAGCAGATACTAGCACAGATACGCAGTATTTT. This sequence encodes CASSARLADTSTDTQYF.

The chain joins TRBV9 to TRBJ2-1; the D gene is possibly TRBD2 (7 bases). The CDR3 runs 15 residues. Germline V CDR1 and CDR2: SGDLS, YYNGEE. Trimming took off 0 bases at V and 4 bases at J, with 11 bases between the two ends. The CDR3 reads CASSVVGGAYNEQFF. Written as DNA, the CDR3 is TGTGCCAGCAGCGTAGTTGGGGGGGCGTACAATGAGCAGTTCTTC.

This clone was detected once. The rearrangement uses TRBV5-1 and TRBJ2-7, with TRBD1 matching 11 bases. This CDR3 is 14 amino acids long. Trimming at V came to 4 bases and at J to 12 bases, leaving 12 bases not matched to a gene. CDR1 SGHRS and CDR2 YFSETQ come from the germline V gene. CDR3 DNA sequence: TGCGCCAGCAGCGTCGGGACAGGGGGTTTCTTTTGGTACTTC. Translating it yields CASSVGTGGFFWYF.

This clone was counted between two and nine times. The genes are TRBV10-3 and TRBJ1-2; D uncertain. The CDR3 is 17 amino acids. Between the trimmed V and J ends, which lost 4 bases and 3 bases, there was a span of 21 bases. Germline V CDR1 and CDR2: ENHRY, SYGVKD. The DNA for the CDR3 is TGTGCCATCAGTGTTCAGGTATCTTTAGGAAGTGACTATGGCTACACCTTC. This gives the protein CAISVQVSLGSDYGYTF.